The present T cell receptor beta chain was sequenced within a study of identical twins. Study findings and constraints: For out-of-frame alpha sequences shared by twins, low generation probability was in excess.

CDR3 length: 14 amino acids. Germline V CDR1 and CDR2: SNHLY, FYNNEI. V lost 8 bases, J lost 8 bases, and 18 bases lay in between. Healthy Caucasian donors formed the entire cohort. With respect to this clonotype: Its antigen remains unidentified.

TCRdb reanalysed the 5' RACE reads using MiXCR and keeps one entry per CDR3 protein. Of about 470,000 distinct CDR3 sequences listed, about 24% are singletons. The sample was also reused in another study, on T cells expressing NK-cell markers. That study adds: It was sorted CD3+CD56-NKG2C+, CD3+CD56+NKG2C- and CD3+CD56+NKG2C+ T cells that provided the TCR beta repertoires. The study found these clonotypes also leading the CD3+CD56-NKG2C+ fraction in several donors.

J is TRBJ1-4 and V is TRBV2, with D possibly matching TRBD1 (5 bases). The sequence derives from a woman between 18 and 29 years old in good health. Material for sequencing was CD4+ T cells sorted from blood. CDR3 bases: TGTGCCAGCGTTTCCCTGACAGCGGGGGAAAAACTGTTTTTT. Translated: CASVSLTAGEKLFF.